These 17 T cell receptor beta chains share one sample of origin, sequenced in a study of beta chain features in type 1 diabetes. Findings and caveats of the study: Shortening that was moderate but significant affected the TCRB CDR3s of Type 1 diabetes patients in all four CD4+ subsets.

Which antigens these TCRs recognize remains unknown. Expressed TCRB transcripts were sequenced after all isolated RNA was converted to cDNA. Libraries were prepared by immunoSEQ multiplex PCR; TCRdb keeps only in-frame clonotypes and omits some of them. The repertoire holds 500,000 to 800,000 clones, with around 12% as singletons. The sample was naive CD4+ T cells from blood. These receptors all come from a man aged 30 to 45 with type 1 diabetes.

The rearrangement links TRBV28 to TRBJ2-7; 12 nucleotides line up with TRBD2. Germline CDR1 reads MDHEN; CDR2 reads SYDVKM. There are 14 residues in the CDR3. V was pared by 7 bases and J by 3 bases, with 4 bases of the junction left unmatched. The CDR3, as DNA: TGTGCCAGCACCCTACTAGCGGGGGGCTACGAGCAGTACTTC. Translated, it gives CASTLLAGGYEQYF.

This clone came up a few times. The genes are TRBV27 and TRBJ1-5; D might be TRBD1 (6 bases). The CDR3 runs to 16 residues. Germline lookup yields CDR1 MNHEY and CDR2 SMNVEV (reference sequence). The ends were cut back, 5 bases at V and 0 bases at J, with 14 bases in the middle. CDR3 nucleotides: TGTGCCAGCAGTCGGGGGGGCGGGAATAGCAATCAGCCCCAGCATTTT. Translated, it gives CASSRGGGNSNQPQHF.

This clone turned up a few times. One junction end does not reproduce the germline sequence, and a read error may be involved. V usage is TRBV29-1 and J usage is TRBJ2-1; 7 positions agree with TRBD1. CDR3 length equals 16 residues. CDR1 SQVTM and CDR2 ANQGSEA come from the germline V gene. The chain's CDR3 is CSGEDRTGAGYNEQFF. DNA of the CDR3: TGCAGCGGTGAAGATCGAACAGGGGCAGGGTACAATGAGCAGTTCTTC.

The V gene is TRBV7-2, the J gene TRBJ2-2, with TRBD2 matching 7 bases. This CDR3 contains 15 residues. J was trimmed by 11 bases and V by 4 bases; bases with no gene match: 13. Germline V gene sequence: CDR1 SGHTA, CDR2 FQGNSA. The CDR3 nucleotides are TGTGCCAGCAGCTCTCGAGGGAGGGCGAAGGGAGAGCTGTTTTTT. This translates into CASSSRGRAKGELFF.

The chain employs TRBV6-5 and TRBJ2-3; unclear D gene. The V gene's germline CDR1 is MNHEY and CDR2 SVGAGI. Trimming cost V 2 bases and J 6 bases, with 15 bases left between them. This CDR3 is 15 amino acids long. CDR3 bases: TGTGCCAGCAGTTACCGGTCTGGAAATGAGGATACGCAGTATTTT. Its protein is CASSYRSGNEDTQYF.

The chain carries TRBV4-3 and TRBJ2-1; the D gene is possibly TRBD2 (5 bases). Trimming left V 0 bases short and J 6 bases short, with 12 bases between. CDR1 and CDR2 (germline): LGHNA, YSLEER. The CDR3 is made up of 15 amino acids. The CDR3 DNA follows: TGCGCCAGCAGCCAAGATCGGGGTAAGGCCAATGAGCAGTTCTTC. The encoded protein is CASSQDRGKANEQFF.

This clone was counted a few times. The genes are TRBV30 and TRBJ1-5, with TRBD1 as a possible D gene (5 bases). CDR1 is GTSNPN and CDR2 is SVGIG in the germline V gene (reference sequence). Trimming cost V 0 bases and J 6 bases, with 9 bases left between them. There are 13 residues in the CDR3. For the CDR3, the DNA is TGTGCCTGGAGTGTCAGGGATGCTCAGCCCCAGCATTTT. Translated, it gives CAWSVRDAQPQHF.

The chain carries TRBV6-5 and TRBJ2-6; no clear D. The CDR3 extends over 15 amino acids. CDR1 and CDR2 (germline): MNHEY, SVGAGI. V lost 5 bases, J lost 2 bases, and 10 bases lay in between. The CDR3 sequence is CASSRPPPGANVLTF. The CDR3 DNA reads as TGTGCCAGCAGTCGCCCCCCCCCTGGGGCCAACGTCCTGACTTTC.

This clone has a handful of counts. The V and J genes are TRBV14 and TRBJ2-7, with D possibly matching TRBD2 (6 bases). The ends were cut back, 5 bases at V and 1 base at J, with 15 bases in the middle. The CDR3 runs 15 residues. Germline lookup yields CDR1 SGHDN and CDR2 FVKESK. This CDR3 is CASSSRGTASYEQYF. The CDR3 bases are TGTGCCAGCAGCTCCCGCGGGACGGCATCCTACGAGCAGTACTTC.

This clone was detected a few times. CDR3 coding DNA: TGTGCCAGCAGCGTAGCTAACGGGGGCACAGATACGCAGTATTTT. Translation: CASSVANGGTDTQYF. The chain has TRBV9 and TRBJ2-3, with D tentatively TRBD2 (5 bases). Trimming removed 0 bases at V and 1 base at J, with 9 bases between. The CDR3 runs 15 residues. CDR1 and CDR2 from the germline V gene are SGDLS and YYNGEE.

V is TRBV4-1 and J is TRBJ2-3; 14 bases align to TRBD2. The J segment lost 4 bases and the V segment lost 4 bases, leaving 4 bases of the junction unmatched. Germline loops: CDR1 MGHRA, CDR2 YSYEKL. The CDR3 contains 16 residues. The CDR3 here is CASSPGLAGGPDTQYF. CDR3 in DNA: TGCGCCAGCAGCCCTGGACTAGCGGGGGGACCAGATACGCAGTATTTT.

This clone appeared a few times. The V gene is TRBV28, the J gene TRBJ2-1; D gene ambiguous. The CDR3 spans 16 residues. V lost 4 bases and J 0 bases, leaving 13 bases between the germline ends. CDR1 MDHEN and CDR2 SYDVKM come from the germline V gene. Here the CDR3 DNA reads TGTGCCAGCAGTTCCGCGGCCAAAAGCTCCTACAATGAGCAGTTCTTC. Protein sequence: CASSSAAKSSYNEQFF.

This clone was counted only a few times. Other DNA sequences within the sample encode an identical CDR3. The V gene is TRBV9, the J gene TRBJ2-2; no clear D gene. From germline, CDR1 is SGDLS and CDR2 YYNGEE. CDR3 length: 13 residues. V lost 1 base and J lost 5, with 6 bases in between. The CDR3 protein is CASSVSGTGELFF. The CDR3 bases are TGTGCCAGCAGCGTATCAGGTACCGGGGAGCTGTTTTTT.

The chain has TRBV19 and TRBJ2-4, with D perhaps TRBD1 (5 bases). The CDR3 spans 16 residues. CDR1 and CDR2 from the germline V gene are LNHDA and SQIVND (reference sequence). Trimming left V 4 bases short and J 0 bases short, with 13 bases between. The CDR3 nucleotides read TGTGCCAGTAGTACGCGGCAGGGTGAAGCCAAAAACATTCAGTACTTC. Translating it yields CASSTRQGEAKNIQYF. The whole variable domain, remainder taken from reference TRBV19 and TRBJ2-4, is DGGITQSPKYLFRKEGQNVTLSCEQNLNHDAMYWYRQDPGQGLRLIYYSQIVNDFQKGDIAEGYSVSREKKESFPLTVTSAQKNPTAFYLCASSTRQGEAKNIQYFGAGTRLSVL.

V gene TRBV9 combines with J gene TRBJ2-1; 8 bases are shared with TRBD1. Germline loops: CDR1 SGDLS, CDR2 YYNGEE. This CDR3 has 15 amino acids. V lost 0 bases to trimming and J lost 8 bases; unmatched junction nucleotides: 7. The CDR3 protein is CASSVGGQGVDEQFF. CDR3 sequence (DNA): TGTGCCAGCAGCGTAGGTGGACAGGGCGTCGATGAGCAGTTCTTC.

CDR3 DNA sequence: TGTGCCAGCAGTTCTGGTCAGGGCTTATACTATGGCTACACCTTC. Protein product: CASSSGQGLYYGYTF. J is TRBJ1-2 and V is TRBV6-5, with D possibly being TRBD1 (5 bases). The CDR3 runs to 15 residues. The germline gives CDR1 MNHEY, CDR2 SVGAGI. Trimming stripped 4 bases from V and 3 bases from J, with 15 bases between.

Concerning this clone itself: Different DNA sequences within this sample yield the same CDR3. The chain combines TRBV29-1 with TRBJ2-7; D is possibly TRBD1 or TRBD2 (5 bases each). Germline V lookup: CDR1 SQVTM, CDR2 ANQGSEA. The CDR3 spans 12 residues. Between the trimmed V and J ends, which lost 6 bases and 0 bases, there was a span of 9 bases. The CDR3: CSVGTSSYEQYF. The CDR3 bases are TGCAGCGTAGGGACCTCCTCCTACGAGCAGTACTTC.